Below are 5 T cell receptor beta chains sequenced from a single sample in a study of T cell repertoires in cytomegalovirus infection. From the reads, TCRdb called clonotypes with MiXCR, one entry per CDR3 protein. The sample carries approximately 70,000 distinct CDR3 sequences, 20% to 25% recorded once. These receptors have no identified antigens. Sequenced material: PBMCs, sequenced either directly or after in vitro stimulation (not recorded which). Every receptor here comes from a human donor in good health (CMV status not recorded). Some clones in this sample may be carry-over from other donors' samples.

The sample holds a few counts of this clonotype. This sequence joins TRBV11-2 and TRBJ2-5, with D possibly called TRBD1 or TRBD2 (5 bases each). The length of the CDR3 is 13 residues. CDR1 and CDR2 (germline): SGHAT, FQNNGV. V was shortened by 1 base and J by 3 bases, with 6 bases between the two germline ends. CDR3: CASSLGGEETQYF. CDR3 sequence (DNA): TGTGCCAGCAGCTTAGGAGGGGAAGAGACCCAGTACTTC.

The gene calls are TRBV7-3 and TRBJ2-1; 12 nucleotides line up with TRBD2. Germline V gene data show CDR1 as SGHTA and CDR2 as FQGTGA. Trimming cost V 5 bases and J 3 bases; bases outside gene matches: 5. The CDR3 covers 16 residues. CDR3 protein: CASSQGLAGLYNEQFF. The CDR3 DNA reads TGTGCCAGCAGCCAGGGACTAGCGGGTCTCTACAATGAGCAGTTCTTC.

This clonotype showed up many times. The V call is TRBV10-3, the J call TRBJ1-1; TRBD1 aligns across 11 bases. Per the germline V gene, CDR1 is ENHRY and CDR2 is SYGVKD. This CDR3 spans 18 amino acids. Trimming took 2 bases from V and 4 from J; bases not matched to a gene: 12. CDR3 region: CAISEGAGQGARGTEAFF. The CDR3 DNA follows: TGTGCCATCAGTGAGGGAGCAGGACAGGGGGCAAGGGGCACTGAAGCTTTCTTT.

This clonotype has a handful of counts. CDR3 in DNA: TGTGCCAGTAGACCCCTTGGCCAGGGAGGCCCGTCAGGGGGCTACACCTTC. Its protein product is CASRPLGQGGPSGGYTF. V and J are TRBV19 and TRBJ1-2; D may be TRBD1 (5 bases). Per germline, CDR1 LNHDA and CDR2 SQIVND (reference sequence). Trimming removed 6 bases from V and 8 bases from J, with 28 bases in between. CDR3 length: 17 residues.

This chain connects TRBV5-4 to TRBJ1-1; 7 nucleotides agree with TRBD1. The ends lost 2 bases at V and 3 bases at J; junction bases unmatched: 7. Germline V CDR1 and CDR2: SGHNT, YYREEE (reference sequence). The CDR3 covers 15 residues. The DNA for the CDR3 is TGTGCCAGCAGCTTTTCCGCAGGGGGAGACACTGAAGCTTTCTTT. Its translation is CASSFSAGGDTEAFF.